The T cell receptor beta chain under discussion was sequenced for a study of T cell changes during pregnancy in multiple sclerosis. This clone was found a few times. Libraries were prepared by immunoSEQ multiplex PCR; TCRdb keeps only in-frame clonotypes and omits some of them. The sample shows around 62,000 clones, roughly nine tenths of them seen only once. V gave up 6 bases and J gave up 0 bases, with 12 bases separating them. The CDR3 has 15 amino acids. The germline V gene encodes CDR1 SEHNR and CDR2 FQNEAQ (reference sequence). This TCR came from a female donor with multiple sclerosis, enrolled in a pregnancy study. Sequences were derived from peripheral blood, sampled in the first trimester of pregnancy. The chain combines TRBV7-9 with TRBJ2-4, with D maybe TRBD1 (6 bases). CDR3 sequence (DNA): TGTGCCAGCAGTCCGACAGGAATAGCCAAAAACATTCAGTACTTC. Translation: CASSPTGIAKNIQYF.